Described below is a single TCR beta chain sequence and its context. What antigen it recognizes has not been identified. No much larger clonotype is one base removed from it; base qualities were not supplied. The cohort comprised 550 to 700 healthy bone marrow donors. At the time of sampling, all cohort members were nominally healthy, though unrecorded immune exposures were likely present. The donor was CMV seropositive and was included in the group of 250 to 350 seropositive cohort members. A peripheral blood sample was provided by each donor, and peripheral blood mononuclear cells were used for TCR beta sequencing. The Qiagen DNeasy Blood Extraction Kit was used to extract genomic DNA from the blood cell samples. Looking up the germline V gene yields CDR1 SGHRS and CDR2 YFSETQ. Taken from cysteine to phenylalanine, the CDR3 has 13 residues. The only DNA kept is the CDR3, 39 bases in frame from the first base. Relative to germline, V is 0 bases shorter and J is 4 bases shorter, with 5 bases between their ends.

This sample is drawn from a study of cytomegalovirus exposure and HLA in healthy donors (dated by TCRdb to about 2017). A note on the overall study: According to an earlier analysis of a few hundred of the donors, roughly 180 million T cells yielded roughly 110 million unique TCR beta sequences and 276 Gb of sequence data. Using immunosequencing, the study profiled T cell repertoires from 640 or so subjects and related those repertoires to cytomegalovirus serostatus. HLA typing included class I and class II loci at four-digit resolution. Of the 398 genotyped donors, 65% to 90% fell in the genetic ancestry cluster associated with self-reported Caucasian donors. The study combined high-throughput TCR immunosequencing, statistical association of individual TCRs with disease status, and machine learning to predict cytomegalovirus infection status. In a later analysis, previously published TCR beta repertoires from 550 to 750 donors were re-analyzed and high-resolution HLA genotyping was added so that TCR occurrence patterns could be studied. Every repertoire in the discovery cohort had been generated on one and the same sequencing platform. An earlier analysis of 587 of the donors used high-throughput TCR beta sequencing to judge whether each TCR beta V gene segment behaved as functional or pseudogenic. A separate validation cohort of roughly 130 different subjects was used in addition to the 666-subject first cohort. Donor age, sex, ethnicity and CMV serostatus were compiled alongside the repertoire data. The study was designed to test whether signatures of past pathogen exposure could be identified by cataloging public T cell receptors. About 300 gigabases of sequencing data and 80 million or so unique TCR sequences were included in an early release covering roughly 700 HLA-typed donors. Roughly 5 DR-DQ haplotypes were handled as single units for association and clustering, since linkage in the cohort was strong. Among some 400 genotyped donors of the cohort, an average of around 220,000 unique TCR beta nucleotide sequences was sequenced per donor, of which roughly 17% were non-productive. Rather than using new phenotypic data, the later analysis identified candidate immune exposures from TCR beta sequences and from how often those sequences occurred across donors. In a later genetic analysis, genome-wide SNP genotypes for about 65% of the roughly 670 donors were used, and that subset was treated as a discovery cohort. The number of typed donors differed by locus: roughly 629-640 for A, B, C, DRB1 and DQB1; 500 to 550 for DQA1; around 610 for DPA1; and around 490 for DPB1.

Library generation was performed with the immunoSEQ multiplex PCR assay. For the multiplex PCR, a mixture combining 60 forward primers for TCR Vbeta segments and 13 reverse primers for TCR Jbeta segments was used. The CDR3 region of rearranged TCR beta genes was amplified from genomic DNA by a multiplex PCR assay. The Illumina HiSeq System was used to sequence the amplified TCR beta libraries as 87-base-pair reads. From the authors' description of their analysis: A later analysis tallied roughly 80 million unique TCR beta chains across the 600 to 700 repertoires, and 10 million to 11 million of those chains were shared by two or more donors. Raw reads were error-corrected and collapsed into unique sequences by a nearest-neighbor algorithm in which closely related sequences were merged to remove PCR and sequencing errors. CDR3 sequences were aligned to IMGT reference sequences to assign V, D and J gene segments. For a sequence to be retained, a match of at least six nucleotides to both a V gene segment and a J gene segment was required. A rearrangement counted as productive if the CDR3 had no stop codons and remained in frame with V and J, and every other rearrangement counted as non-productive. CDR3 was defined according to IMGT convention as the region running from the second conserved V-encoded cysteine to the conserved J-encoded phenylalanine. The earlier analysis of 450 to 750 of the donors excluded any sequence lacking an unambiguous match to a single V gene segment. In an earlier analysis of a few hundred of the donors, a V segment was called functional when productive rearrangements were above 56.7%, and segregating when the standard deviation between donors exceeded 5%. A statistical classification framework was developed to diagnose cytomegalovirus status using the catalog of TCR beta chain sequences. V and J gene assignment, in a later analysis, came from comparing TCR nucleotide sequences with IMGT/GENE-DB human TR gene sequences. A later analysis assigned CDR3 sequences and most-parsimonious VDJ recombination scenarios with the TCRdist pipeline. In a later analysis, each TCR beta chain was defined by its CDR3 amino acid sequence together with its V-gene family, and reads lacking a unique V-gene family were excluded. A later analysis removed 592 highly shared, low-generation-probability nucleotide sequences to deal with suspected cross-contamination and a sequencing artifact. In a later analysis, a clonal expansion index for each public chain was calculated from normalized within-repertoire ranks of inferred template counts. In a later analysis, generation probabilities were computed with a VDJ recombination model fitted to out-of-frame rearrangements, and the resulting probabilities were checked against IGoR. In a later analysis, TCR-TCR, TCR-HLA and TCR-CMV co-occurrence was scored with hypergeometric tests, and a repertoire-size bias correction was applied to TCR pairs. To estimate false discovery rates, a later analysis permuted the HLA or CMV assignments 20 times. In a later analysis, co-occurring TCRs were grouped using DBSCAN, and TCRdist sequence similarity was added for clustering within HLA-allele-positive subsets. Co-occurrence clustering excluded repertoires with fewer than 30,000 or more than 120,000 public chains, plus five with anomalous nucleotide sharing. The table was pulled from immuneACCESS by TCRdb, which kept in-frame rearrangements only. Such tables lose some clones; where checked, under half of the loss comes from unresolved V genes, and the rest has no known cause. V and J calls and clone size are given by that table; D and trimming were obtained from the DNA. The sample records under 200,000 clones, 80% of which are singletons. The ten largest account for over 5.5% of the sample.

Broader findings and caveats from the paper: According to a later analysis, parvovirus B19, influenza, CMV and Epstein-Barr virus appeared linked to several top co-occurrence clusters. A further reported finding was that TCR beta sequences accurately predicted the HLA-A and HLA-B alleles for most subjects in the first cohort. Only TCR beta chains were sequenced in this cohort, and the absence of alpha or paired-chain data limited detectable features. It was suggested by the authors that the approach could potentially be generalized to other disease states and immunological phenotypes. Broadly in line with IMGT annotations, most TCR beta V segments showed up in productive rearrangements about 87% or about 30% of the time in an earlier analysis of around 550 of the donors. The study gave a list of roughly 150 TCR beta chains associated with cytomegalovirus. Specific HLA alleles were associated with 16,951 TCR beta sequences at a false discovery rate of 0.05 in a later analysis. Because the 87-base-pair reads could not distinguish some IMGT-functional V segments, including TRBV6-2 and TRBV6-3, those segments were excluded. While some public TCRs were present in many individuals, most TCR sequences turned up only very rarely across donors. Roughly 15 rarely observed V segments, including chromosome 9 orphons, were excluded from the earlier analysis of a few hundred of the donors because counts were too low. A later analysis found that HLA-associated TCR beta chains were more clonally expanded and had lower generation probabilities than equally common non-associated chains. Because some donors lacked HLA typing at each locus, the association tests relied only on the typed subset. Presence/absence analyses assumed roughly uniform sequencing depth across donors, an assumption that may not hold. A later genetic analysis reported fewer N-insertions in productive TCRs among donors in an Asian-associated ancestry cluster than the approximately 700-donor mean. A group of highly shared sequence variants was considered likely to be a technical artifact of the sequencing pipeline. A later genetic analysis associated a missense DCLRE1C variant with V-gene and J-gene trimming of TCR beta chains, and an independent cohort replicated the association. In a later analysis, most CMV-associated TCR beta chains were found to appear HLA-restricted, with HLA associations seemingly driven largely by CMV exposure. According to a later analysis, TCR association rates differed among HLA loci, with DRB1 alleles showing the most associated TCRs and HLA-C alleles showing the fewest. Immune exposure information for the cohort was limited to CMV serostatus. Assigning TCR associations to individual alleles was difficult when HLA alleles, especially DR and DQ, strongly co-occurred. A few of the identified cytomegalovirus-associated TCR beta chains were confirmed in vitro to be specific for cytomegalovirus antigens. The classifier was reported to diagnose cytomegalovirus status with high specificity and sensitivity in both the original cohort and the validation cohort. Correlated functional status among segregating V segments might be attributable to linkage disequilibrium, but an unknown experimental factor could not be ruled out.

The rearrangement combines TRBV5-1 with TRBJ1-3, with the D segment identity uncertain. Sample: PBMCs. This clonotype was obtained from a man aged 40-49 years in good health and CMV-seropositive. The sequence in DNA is TGCGCCAGCAGCTTGGCCGTAGGAAACACCATATATTTT. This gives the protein CASSLAVGNTIYF.